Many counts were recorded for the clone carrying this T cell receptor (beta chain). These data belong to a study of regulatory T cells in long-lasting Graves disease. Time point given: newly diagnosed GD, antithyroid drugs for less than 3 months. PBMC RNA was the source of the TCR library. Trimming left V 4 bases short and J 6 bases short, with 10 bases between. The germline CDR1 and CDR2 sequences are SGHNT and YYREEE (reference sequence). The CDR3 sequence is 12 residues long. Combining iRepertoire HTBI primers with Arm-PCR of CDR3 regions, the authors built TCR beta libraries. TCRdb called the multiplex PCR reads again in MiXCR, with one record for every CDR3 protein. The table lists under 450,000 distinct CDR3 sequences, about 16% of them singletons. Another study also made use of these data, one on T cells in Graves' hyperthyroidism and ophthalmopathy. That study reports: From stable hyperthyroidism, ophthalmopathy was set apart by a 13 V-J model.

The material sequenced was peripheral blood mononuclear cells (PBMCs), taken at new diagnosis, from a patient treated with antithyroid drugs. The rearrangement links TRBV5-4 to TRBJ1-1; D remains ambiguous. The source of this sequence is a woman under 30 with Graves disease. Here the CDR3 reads CASSLLGSEAFF. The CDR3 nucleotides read TGTGCCAGCAGCCTGCTGGGGTCTGAAGCTTTCTTT.